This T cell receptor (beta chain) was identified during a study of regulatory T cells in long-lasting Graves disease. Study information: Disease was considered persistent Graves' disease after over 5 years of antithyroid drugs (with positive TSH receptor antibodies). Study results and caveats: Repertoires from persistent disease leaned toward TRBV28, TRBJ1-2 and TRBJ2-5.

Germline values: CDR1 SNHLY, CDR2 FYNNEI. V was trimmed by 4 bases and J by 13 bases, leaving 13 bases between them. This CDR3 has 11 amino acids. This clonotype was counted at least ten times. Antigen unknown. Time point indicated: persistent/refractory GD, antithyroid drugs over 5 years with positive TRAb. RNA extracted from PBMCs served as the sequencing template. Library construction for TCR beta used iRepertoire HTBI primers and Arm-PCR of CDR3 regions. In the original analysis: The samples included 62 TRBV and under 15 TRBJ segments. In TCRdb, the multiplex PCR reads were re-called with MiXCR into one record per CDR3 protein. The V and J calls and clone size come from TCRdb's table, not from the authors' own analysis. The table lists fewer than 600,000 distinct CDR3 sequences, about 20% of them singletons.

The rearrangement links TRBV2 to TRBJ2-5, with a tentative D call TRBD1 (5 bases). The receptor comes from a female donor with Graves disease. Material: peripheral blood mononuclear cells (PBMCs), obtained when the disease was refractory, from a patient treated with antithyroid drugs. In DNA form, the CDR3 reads TGTGCCAGCAGTGCCATACAGGCTGGGTACTTC. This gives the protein CASSAIQAGYF. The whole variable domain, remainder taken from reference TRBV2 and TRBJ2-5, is EPEVTQTPSHQVTQMGQEVILRCVPISNHLYFYWYRQILGQKVEFLVSFYNNEISEKSEIFDDQFSVERPDGSNFTLKIRSTKLEDSAMYFCASSAIQAGYFGPGTRLLVL.